The present T cell receptor (beta chain) was sequenced within a study of cytomegalovirus exposure and HLA in healthy donors. Overall study findings and caveats: A later analysis found common viral pathogens apparently linked to several of the most significant clusters. CMV serostatus was the only recorded immune exposure for donors.

Ten or more counts support this clone. Its antigen is undetermined. The CDR3 is made up of 14 amino acids. The germline gives CDR1 MGHRA, CDR2 YSYEKL. The ends lost 3 bases at V and 5 bases at J; junction bases unmatched: 6. PCR used 60 Vbeta primers and 13 Jbeta primers. The repertoire was sequenced with immunoSEQ multiplex PCR; TCRdb's copy has only in-frame clones and lacks some. Here the sample spans some 110,000 clones, less than 70% being singletons. The chain joins TRBV4-1 to TRBJ2-7, with 8 bases aligning to TRBD2. This receptor was identified in a woman aged 25 to 39 in good health and CMV-seronegative. The sequenced sample was PBMCs. The CDR3 bases are TGCGCCAGCAGCCAGAGCCTAGCGGGCCACGAGCAGTACTTC. Protein: CASSQSLAGHEQYF.